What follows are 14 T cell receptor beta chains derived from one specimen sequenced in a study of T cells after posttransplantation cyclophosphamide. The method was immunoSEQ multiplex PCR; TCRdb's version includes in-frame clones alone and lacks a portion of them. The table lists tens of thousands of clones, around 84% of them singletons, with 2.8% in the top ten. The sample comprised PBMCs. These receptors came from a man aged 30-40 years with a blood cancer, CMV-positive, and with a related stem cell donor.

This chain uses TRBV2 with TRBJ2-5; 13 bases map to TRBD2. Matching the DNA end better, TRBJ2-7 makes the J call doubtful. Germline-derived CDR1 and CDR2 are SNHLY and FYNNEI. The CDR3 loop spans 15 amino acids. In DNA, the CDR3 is TGTGCCAGCAGTCTGACTAGCGGGAGGTCCTACGAGCAGTACTTC. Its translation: CASSLTSGRSYEQYF.

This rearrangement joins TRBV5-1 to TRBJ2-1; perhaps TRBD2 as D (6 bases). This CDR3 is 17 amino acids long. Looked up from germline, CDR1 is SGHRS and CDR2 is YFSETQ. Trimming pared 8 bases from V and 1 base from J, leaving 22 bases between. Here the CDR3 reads CASRLRTGGISYNEQFF. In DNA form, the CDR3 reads TGCGCCAGTAGACTAAGGACGGGCGGGATATCCTACAATGAGCAGTTCTTC.

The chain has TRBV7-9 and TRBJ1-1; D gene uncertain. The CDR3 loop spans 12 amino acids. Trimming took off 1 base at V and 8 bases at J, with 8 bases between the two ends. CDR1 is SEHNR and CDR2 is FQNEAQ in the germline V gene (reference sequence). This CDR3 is CASSLETPEAFF. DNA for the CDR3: TGTGCCAGCAGCTTAGAGACACCGGAAGCTTTCTTT. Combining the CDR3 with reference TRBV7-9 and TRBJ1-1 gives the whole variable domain DTGVSQNPRHKITKRGQNVTFRCDPISEHNRLYWYRQTLGQGPEFLTYFQNEAQLEKSRLLSDRFSAERPKGSFSTLEIQRTEQGDSAMYLCASSLETPEAFFGQGTRLTVV.

CDR3 residues: CASSSTSLSSYEQYF. In DNA form, the CDR3 reads TGTGCCAGCAGTTCGACTAGCCTTAGTTCCTACGAGCAGTACTTC. The chain combines TRBV28 with TRBJ2-7, with 7 nucleotides matching TRBD2. V lost 4 bases and J lost 1; bases outside the gene matches: 7. The CDR3 extends over 15 amino acids. Germline V gives CDR1 MDHEN, CDR2 SYDVKM.

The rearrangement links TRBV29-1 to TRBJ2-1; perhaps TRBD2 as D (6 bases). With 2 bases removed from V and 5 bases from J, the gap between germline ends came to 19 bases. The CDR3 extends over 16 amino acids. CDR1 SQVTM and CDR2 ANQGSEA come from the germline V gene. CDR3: CSVEHKTRGKNNEQFF. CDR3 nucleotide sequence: TGCAGCGTTGAACACAAGACTAGAGGCAAGAACAATGAGCAGTTCTTC.

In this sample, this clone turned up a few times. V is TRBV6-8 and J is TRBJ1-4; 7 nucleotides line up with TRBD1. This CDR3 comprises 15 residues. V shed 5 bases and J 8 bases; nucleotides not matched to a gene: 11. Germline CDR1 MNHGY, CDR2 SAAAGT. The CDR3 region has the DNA TGTGCCAGCAGTACTCGGACAGGCGTTTTGGAAAAACTGTTTTTT. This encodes CASSTRTGVLEKLFF.

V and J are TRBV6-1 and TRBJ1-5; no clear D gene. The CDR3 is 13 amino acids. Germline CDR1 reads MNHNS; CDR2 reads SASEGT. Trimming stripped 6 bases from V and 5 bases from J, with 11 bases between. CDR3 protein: CASRTDIYQPQHF. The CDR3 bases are TGTGCCAGCAGAACAGACATCTATCAGCCCCAGCATTTT.

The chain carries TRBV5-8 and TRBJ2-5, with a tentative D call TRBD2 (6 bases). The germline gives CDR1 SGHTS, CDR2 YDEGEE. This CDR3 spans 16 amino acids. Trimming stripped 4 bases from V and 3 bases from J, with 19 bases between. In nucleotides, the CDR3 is TGTGCCAGCAGCCTCCTTCCTGGAGGGCTGAAAGAGACCCAGTACTTC. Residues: CASSLLPGGLKETQYF.

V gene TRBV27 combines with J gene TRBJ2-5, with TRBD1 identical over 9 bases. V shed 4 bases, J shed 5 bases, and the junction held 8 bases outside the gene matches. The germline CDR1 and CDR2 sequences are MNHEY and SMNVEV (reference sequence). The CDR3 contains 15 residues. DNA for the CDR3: TGTGCCAGCAGTTCGAAGACAGGGGGGCTGGAGACCCAGTACTTC. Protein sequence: CASSSKTGGLETQYF.

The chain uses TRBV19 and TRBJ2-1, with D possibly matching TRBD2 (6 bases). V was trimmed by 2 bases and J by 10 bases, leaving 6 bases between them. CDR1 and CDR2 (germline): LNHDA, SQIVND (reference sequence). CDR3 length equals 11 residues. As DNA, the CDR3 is TGTGCCAGTAGTATACTAGCGGAGCAGTTCTTC. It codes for CASSILAEQFF.

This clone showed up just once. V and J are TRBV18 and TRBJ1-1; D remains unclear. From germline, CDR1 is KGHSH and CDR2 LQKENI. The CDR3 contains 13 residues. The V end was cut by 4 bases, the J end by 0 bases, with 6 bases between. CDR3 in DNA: TGTGCCAGCTCACTACAGATGAACACTGAAGCTTTCTTT. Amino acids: CASSLQMNTEAFF.

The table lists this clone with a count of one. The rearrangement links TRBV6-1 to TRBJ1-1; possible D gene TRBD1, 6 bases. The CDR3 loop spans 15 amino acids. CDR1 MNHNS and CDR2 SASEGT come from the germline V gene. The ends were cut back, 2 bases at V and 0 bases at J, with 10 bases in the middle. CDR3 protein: CASSEMGAMNTEAFF. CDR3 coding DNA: TGTGCCAGCAGTGAAATGGGGGCCATGAACACTGAAGCTTTCTTT.

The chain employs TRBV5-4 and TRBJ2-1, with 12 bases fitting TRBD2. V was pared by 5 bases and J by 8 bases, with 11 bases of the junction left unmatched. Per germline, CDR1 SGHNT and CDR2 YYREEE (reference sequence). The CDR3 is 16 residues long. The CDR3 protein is CASSIPTSGSVDEQFF. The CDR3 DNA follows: TGTGCCAGCAGTATACCGACTAGCGGGAGTGTCGATGAGCAGTTCTTC.

For the CDR3, the DNA is TGCGCCAGCCGCGAGTCAGGGGCCTACGAGCAGTACTTC. It translates to CASRESGAYEQYF. This chain uses TRBV10-1 with TRBJ2-7, with a tentative D call TRBD1 (6 bases). Germline V gene sequence: CDR1 WNHNN, CDR2 SYGVQD (reference sequence). The V end was cut by 8 bases, the J end by 2 bases, with 13 bases between. CDR3 length: 13 amino acids.